Listed here are 28 T cell receptor beta chains from one sample, sequenced in a study of shared clonotypes between healthy human individuals. Clones were sequenced by immunoSEQ multiplex PCR, and TCRdb holds only the in-frame ones, with some missing. Among over 2 million clones listed, roughly 96% were seen once. Input material: naive CD4+ T cells sorted from blood. Subset of the sample: CD45RA+ positively selected. These receptors were taken from a man in his late teens or twenties in good health.

Here the CDR3 reads CASSLIPEGRGNTIYF. CDR3 sequence (DNA): TGTGCCAGCAGCTTAATTCCTGAGGGGCGTGGAAACACCATATATTTT. The chain combines TRBV7-2 with TRBJ1-3; maybe TRBD1 (5 bases). The CDR3 contains 16 residues. With 2 bases removed from V and 3 bases from J, the gap between germline ends came to 14 bases. Germline lookup yields CDR1 SGHTA and CDR2 FQGNSA.

The CDR3 region has the DNA TGTGCCTGGAGTGCAAGCTCTGGGGCCAACGTCCTGACTTTC. It is translated as CAWSASSGANVLTF. The genes are TRBV30 and TRBJ2-6; no clear D. This CDR3 has 14 residues. Per germline, CDR1 GTSNPN and CDR2 SVGIG (reference sequence). V lost 1 base, J lost 0 bases, and 4 bases lay in between.

The rearrangement uses TRBV7-9 and TRBJ2-7, with a possible D match to TRBD1 (5 bases). Looked up from germline, CDR1 is SEHNR and CDR2 is FQNEAQ (reference sequence). This CDR3 has 15 amino acids. With 5 bases removed from V and 2 bases from J, the gap between germline ends came to 16 bases. CDR3 region: CASSRLAGKAYEQYF. The DNA of the CDR3 is TGTGCCAGCAGCCGCCTGGCAGGGAAGGCCTACGAGCAGTACTTC.

The V call is TRBV11-2, the J call TRBJ1-6; no firm D call. The CDR3 loop spans 16 amino acids. The V gene's germline CDR1 is SGHAT and CDR2 FQNNGV. V was cut by 6 bases and J by 7 bases, with 19 bases left in between. The CDR3 DNA follows: TGTGCCAGCAGTTATATTATGGCAGGTGGGAATTCACCCCTCCACTTT. This gives the protein CASSYIMAGGNSPLHF.

The chain uses TRBV7-2 and TRBJ2-7; D is perhaps TRBD1 (5 bases). Trimming shortened V by 5 bases and J by 3 bases, and 11 bases separated the two germline ends. Per the germline V gene, CDR1 is SGHTA and CDR2 is FQGNSA. The CDR3 loop spans 13 amino acids. This CDR3 reads CASSPLQGYEQYF. CDR3 DNA sequence: TGTGCCAGCAGCCCACTGCAGGGCTACGAGCAGTACTTC.

Comment on this clone: Additional DNA sequences in this sample encode the identical CDR3. This chain uses TRBV30 with TRBJ2-1; TRBD2 agrees at 7 bases. CDR3 length: 12 amino acids. CDR1 is GTSNPN, CDR2 SVGIG, per germline (reference sequence). J gave up 7 bases and V 4 bases, and 4 bases lay outside the gene matches. Here the CDR3 reads CAWKGAGNEQFF. Here the CDR3 DNA reads TGTGCCTGGAAGGGAGCGGGGAATGAGCAGTTCTTC.

This clone was observed a single time. The chain recombines TRBV6-1 with TRBJ2-7; 7 bases are shared with TRBD2. In germline, CDR1 is MNHNS, CDR2 SASEGT. The ends lost 8 bases at V and 2 bases at J; junction bases unmatched: 9. The CDR3 runs 14 residues. The CDR3 loop reads CASEKGGLTYEQYF. In DNA form, the CDR3 reads TGTGCCAGCGAGAAGGGAGGGCTTACCTACGAGCAGTACTTC.

The count of this clone is one. The chain links TRBV10-3 to TRBJ2-1; the D gene is possibly TRBD2 (5 bases). This CDR3 has 15 residues. Germline CDR1 is ENHRY and CDR2 is SYGVKD. V was pared by 4 bases and J by 0 bases, with 10 bases between. Here the CDR3 reads CAISGAADSYNEQFF. The DNA of the CDR3 is TGTGCCATCAGTGGGGCAGCGGACTCCTACAATGAGCAGTTCTTC.

The rearrangement joins TRBV5-1 to TRBJ2-7; D call uncertain. Germline V gene lookup returns CDR1 SGHRS and CDR2 YFSETQ. V was cut by 4 bases and J by 2 bases, with 13 bases left in between. The CDR3 length is 14 residues. CDR3 coding DNA: TGCGCCAGCAGCCCCGCCACCGAGACCTACGAGCAGTACTTC. It is translated as CASSPATETYEQYF. Supplemented by reference TRBV5-1 and TRBJ2-7, the full variable domain reads KAGVTQTPRYLIKTRGQQVTLSCSPISGHRSVSWYQQTPGQGLQFLFEYFSETQRNKGNFPGRFSGRQFSNSRSEMNVSTLELGDSALYLCASSPATETYEQYFGPGTRLTVT.

V usage is TRBV2 and J usage is TRBJ2-2; D is undetermined. The V end lost 6 bases, the J end lost 0 bases, and 5 bases lay between the germline ends. The CDR3 runs to 13 residues. The V gene's germline CDR1 is SNHLY and CDR2 FYNNEI. The CDR3, as DNA: TGTGCCAGCAGGCTAACGAACACCGGGGAGCTGTTTTTT. Translating gives CASRLTNTGELFF.

The CDR3, as DNA: TGTGCCAGCCAGGGACAGGTGAGCACAGATACGCAGTATTTT. Residues: CASQGQVSTDTQYF. V usage is TRBV25-1 and J usage is TRBJ2-3; TRBD1 matches 8 bases. The CDR3 sequence is 14 residues long. From germline, CDR1 is MGHDK and CDR2 SYGVNS. J lost 0 bases, V lost 8 bases, and 4 bases had no gene match.

The CDR3 DNA follows: TGTGCCAGCAGCTTAGAGACAGGAATGGGGCCCCAGCATTTT. Translating it yields CASSLETGMGPQHF. V is TRBV11-2 and J is TRBJ1-5; a weak D match, TRBD1 (6 bases). This CDR3 spans 14 amino acids. Germline CDR1 reads SGHAT; CDR2 reads FQNNGV. Trimming removed 0 bases at V and 9 bases at J, with 12 bases between.

This clone appeared once. The V and J genes are TRBV2 and TRBJ1-4, with 9 nucleotides matching TRBD1. Germline CDR1 and CDR2: SNHLY and FYNNEI. Losses at the gene ends were 4 bases for V and 0 bases for J; bases not matched to a gene: 3. The length of the CDR3 is 16 residues. In DNA form, the CDR3 reads TGTGCCAGCAGTGGGGACAGGGCTGCAACTAATGAAAAACTGTTTTTT. Translation: CASSGDRAATNEKLFF.

The chain employs TRBV28 and TRBJ1-4; D gene uncertain. Germline loops: CDR1 MDHEN, CDR2 SYDVKM. Between the trimmed V and J ends, which lost 2 bases and 0 bases, there was a span of 4 bases. The CDR3 is 14 amino acids. In DNA, the CDR3 is TGTGCCAGCAGTTTACAGACAACTAATGAAAAACTGTTTTTT. Translating gives CASSLQTTNEKLFF.

The chain employs TRBV27 and TRBJ2-5, with D possibly called TRBD1 or TRBD2 (5 bases each). Trimming pared 0 bases from V and 3 bases from J, leaving 11 bases between. CDR3 length: 15 residues. Germline V gene lookup returns CDR1 MNHEY and CDR2 SMNVEV (reference sequence). The CDR3 spells CASSLSTRGEETQYF. In DNA, the CDR3 is TGTGCCAGCAGTTTATCCACGAGAGGGGAAGAGACCCAGTACTTC.

V and J are TRBV5-1 and TRBJ2-3; D is possibly TRBD2 (6 bases). This CDR3 comprises 15 residues. Germline V CDR1 and CDR2: SGHRS, YFSETQ. V lost 5 bases to trimming and J lost 2 bases, with 15 bases between them. The DNA of the CDR3 is TGCGCCAGCAGGGAGGGGTCTACCTCCACAGATACGCAGTATTTT. Its protein is CASREGSTSTDTQYF.

The chain joins TRBV2 to TRBJ2-3; D is undetermined. The germline V and J ends were trimmed by 7 bases and 0 bases, with 8 bases remaining between them. Germline lookup yields CDR1 SNHLY and CDR2 FYNNEI. CDR3 size: 13 residues. CDR3: CASKADSTDTQYF. CDR3 DNA sequence: TGTGCCAGCAAGGCGGACAGCACAGATACGCAGTATTTT.

Points on this clone: Other nucleotide sequences from this sample produce the same CDR3. V is TRBV5-1 and J is TRBJ1-2; 7 positions agree with TRBD1. The germline CDR1 and CDR2 sequences are SGHRS and YFSETQ. J gave up 3 bases and V 4 bases, and 3 bases lay outside the gene matches. The CDR3 sequence is 13 residues long. CDR3 DNA sequence: TGCGCCAGCAGCCCAGGACAGGACTATGGCTACACCTTC. Its protein is CASSPGQDYGYTF.

The chain couples TRBV11-2 to TRBJ2-6, with D perhaps TRBD1 or TRBD2 (6 bases each). The CDR3 contains 17 residues. V shed 6 bases and J shed 2 bases, with 17 bases lying between them. The germline V gene has CDR1 SGHAT and CDR2 FQNNGV. Written as DNA, the CDR3 is TGTGCCAGCAGGCGGGACATCGAAGCACCTGGGGCCAACGTCCTGACTTTC. Its translation: CASRRDIEAPGANVLTF.

About this clone: Other DNA sequences from this sample encode an identical CDR3 as well. The chain combines TRBV5-1 with TRBJ2-5; 9 bases fit TRBD1. The V gene's germline CDR1 is SGHRS and CDR2 YFSETQ. This CDR3 region has 13 residues. Unmatched junction bases numbered 2, after V lost 3 bases and J lost 5 bases. In DNA, the CDR3 is TGCGCCAGCAGCTCGGGACAGGGTGAGACCCAGTACTTC. Amino acid sequence: CASSSGQGETQYF.

A single count supports this clone. This chain uses TRBV11-3 with TRBJ2-7; maybe TRBD2 (5 bases). The CDR3 extends over 13 amino acids. Deletions cut 4 bases from V and 2 bases from J, with 9 bases between. Germline V gene sequence: CDR1 SGHNT, CDR2 YENEEA. CDR3 in DNA: TGTGCCAGCAGCTACAGCGGAGCCTACGAGCAGTACTTC. This sequence encodes CASSYSGAYEQYF.

CDR3 residues: CASNSGSTGMAGNTIYF. As DNA, the CDR3 is TGCGCCAGCAACTCAGGATCAACAGGGATGGCTGGAAACACCATATATTTT. This chain joins TRBV5-1 and TRBJ1-3; a weak D match, TRBD1 (6 bases). The V end was cut by 6 bases, the J end by 2 bases, with 21 bases between. The CDR3 totals 17 residues. Germline V CDR1 and CDR2: SGHRS, YFSETQ.

CDR3 nucleotide sequence: TGTGCCAGCAGCTTAGTGGGGACTAGCGGGTTTGAGCAGTTCTTC. Its protein product is CASSLVGTSGFEQFF. The rearrangement joins TRBV7-6 to TRBJ2-1; 12 nucleotides agree with TRBD2. The CDR3 is made up of 15 amino acids. The J segment lost 9 bases and the V segment lost 1 base, leaving 4 bases of the junction unmatched. Germline values: CDR1 SGHVS, CDR2 FNYEAQ.

CDR3 DNA: TGTGCCATCAGTGAGTCACTAGCGGGAGGGCCAATGAGTAAGGAGCAGTACTTC. It encodes CAISESLAGGPMSKEQYF. The chain has TRBV10-3 and TRBJ2-7; 13 bases match TRBD2. Trimming at V came to 0 bases and at J to 7 bases, leaving 12 bases not matched to a gene. There are 18 residues in the CDR3. CDR1 and CDR2 from the germline V gene are ENHRY and SYGVKD.

V usage is TRBV7-8 and J usage is TRBJ2-5; TRBD1 aligns across 7 bases. J gave up 5 bases and V 1 base, and 7 bases lay outside the gene matches. CDR1 and CDR2 (germline): SGHVS, FQNEAQ. This CDR3 comprises 15 residues. CDR3 in amino acids: CASSLVTGRLETQYF. The CDR3 coding sequence is TGTGCCAGCAGCTTAGTGACAGGGAGATTGGAGACCCAGTACTTC.

The gene calls are TRBV27 and TRBJ2-5; no clear D gene. Deletions cut 4 bases from V and 7 bases from J, with 13 bases between. CDR1 and CDR2 (germline): MNHEY, SMNVEV (reference sequence). The CDR3 spans 13 residues. The DNA for the CDR3 is TGTGCCAGCAGTTCAGTTCCCTGGCGGACCCAGTACTTC. It translates to CASSSVPWRTQYF.

The chain uses TRBV5-8 and TRBJ2-3; 8 bases agree with TRBD2. Per germline, CDR1 SGHTS and CDR2 YDEGEE. CDR3 length: 13 amino acids. Trimming took 0 bases from V and 13 from J; bases not matched to a gene: 7. Here the CDR3 DNA reads TGTGCCAGCAGCTTGGCCGAGGGGACTAGGAAGTATTTT. Translating it yields CASSLAEGTRKYF. Full variable domain (remainder filled in from reference TRBV5-8 and TRBJ2-3): EAGVTQSPTHLIKTRGQQATLRCSPISGHTSVYWYQQALGLGLQFLLWYDEGEERNRGNFPPRFSGRQFPNYSSELNVNALELEDSALYLCASSLAEGTRKYFGPGTRLTVL.

Worth noting for this clone: Other DNA sequences in the sample encode the same CDR3. The CDR3 loop reads CASSLELAGGYNEQFF. CDR3 DNA sequence: TGCGCCAGCAGCTTGGAATTAGCGGGAGGATACAATGAGCAGTTCTTC. The gene calls are TRBV5-1 and TRBJ2-1; the match to TRBD2 covers 10 bases. Germline trimming cut 0 bases from V and 4 bases from J; bases unmatched to any gene: 4. Germline V CDR1 and CDR2: SGHRS, YFSETQ. There are 16 residues in the CDR3.